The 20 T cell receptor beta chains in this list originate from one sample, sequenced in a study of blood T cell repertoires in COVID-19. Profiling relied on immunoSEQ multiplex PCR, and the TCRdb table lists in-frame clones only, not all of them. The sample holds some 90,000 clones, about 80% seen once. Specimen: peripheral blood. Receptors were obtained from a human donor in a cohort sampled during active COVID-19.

In nucleotides, the CDR3 is TGTGCCAGCTCACCTTCTTTGGACAGGGGTCAAGAGACCCAGTACTTC. Protein sequence: CASSPSLDRGQETQYF. This rearrangement joins TRBV18 to TRBJ2-5; 9 bases map to TRBD1. CDR3 size: 16 residues. CDR1 is KGHSH and CDR2 is LQKENI in the germline V gene. The trim removed 3 bases at V and 2 bases at J, leaving 7 bases unmatched.

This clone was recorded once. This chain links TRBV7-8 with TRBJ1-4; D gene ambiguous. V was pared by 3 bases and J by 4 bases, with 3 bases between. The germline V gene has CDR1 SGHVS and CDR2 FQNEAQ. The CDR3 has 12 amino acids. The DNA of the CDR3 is TGTGCCAGCAGCTTCCATAATGAAAAACTGTTTTTT. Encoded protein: CASSFHNEKLFF.

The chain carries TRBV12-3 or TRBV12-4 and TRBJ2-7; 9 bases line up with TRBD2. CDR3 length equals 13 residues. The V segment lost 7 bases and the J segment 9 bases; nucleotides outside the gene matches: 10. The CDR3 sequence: CASTLEGSGRQYF. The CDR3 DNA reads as TGTGCCAGCACCCTTGAGGGTAGCGGGAGGCAGTACTTC.

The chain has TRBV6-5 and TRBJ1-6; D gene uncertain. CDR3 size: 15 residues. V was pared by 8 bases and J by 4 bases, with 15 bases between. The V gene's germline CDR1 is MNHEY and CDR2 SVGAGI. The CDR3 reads CASVSPTLYNSPLHF. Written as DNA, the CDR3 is TGTGCCAGCGTGAGCCCTACTTTGTATAATTCACCCCTCCACTTT.

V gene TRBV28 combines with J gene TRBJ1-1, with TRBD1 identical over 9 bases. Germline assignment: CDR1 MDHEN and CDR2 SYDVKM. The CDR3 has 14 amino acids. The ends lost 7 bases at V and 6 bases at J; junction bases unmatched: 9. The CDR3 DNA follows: TGTGCCAGCACCCACAGGGGGCGAAGCGCTGAAGCTTTCTTT. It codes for CASTHRGRSAEAFF.

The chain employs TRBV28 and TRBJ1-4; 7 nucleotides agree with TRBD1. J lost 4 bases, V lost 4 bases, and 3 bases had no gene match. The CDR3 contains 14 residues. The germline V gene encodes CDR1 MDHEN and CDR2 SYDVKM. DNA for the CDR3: TGTGCCAGCAGTTCGGGACAGCTTAATGAAAAACTGTTTTTT. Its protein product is CASSSGQLNEKLFF.

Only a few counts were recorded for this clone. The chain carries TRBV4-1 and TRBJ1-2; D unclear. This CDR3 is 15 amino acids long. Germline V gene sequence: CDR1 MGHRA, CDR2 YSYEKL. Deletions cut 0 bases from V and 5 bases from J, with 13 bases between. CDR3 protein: CASSQEPSGGYGYTF. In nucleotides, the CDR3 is TGCGCCAGCAGCCAAGAACCCTCCGGAGGGTATGGCTACACCTTC.

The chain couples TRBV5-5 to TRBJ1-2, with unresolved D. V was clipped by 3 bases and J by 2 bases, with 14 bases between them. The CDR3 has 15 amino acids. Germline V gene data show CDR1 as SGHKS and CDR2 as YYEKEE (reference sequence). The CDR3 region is CASSSPGRANYGYTF. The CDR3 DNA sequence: TGTGCCAGCAGCTCCCCGGGAAGGGCGAACTATGGCTACACCTTC.

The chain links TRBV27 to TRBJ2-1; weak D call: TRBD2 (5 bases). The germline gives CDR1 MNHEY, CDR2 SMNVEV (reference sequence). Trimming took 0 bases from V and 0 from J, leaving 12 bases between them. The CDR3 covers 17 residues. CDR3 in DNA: TGTGCCAGCAGTTTATCGCGAGGGTCGATCTCCTACAATGAGCAGTTCTTC. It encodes CASSLSRGSISYNEQFF.

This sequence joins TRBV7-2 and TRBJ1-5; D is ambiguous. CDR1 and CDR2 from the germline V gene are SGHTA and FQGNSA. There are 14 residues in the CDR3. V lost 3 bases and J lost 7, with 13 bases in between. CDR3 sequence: CASSLRVYGQPQHF. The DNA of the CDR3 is TGTGCCAGCAGCTTGAGGGTATATGGGCAGCCCCAGCATTTT. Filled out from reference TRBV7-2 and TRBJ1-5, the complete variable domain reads GAGVSQSPSNKVTEKGKDVELRCDPISGHTALYWYRQSLGQGLEFLIYFQGNSAPDKSGLPSDRFSAERTGGSVSTLTIQRTQQEDSAVYLCASSLRVYGQPQHFGDGTRLSIL.

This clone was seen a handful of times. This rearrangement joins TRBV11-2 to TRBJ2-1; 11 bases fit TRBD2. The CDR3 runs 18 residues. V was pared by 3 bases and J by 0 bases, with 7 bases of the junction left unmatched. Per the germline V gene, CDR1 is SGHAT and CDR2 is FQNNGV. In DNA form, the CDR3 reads TGTGCCAGCAGCTTTTTTCCTAGCGGGAGGAGCTCCTACAATGAGCAGTTCTTC. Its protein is CASSFFPSGRSSYNEQFF.

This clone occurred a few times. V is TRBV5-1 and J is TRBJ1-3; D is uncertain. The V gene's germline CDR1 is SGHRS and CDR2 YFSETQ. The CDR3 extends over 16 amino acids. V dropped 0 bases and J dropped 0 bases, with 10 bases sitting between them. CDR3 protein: CASSLDTPGSGNTIYF. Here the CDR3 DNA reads TGCGCCAGCAGCTTGGATACACCTGGCTCTGGAAACACCATATATTTT.

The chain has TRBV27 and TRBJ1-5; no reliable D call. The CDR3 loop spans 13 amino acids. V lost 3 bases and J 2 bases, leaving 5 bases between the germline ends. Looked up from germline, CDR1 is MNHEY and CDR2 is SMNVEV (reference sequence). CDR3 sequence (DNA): TGTGCCAGCAGTTTTAATCGCAATCAGCCCCAGCATTTT. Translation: CASSFNRNQPQHF.

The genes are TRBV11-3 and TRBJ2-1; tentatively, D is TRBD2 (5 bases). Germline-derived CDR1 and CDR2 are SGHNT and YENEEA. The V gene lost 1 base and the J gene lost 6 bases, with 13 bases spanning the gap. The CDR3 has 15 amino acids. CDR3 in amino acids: CASSLAAALGNEQFF. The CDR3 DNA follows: TGTGCCAGCAGCTTAGCAGCGGCCTTAGGCAATGAGCAGTTCTTC. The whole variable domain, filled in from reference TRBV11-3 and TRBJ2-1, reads EAGVVQSPRYKIIEKKQPVAFWCNPISGHNTLYWYLQNLGQGPELLIRYENEEAVDDSQLPKDRFSAERLKGVDSTLKIQPAELGDSAVYLCASSLAAALGNEQFFGPGTRLTVL.

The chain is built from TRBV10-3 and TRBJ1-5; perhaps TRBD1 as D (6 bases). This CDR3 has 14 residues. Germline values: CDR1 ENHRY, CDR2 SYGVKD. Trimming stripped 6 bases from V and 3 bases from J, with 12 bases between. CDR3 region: CAISLQGDNQPQHF. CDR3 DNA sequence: TGTGCCATCAGCTTACAGGGAGACAATCAGCCCCAGCATTTT.

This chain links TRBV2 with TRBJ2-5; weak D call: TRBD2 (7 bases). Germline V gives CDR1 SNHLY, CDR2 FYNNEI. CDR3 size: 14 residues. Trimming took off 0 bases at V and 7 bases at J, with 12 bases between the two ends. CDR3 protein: CASSEARGGGTQYF. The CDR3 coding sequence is TGTGCCAGCAGTGAAGCAAGAGGGGGGGGGACCCAGTACTTC.

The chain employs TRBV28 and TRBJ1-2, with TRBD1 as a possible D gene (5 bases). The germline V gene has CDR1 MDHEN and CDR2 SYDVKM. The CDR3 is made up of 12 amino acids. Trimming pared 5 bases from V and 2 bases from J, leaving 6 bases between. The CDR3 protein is CASSPGNYGYTF. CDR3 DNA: TGTGCCAGCAGTCCAGGGAACTATGGCTACACCTTC.

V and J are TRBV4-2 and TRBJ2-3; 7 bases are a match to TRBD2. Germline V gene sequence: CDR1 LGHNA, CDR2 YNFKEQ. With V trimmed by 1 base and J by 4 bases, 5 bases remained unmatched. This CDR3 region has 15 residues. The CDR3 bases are TGTGCCAGCAGCCAAGGCGGACTAGTCGCAGATACGCAGTATTTT. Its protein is CASSQGGLVADTQYF.

The CDR3 nucleotides read TGTGCCAGTAGTATGAGGGGGATAAACATTCAGTACTTC. Protein sequence: CASSMRGINIQYF. The chain joins TRBV19 to TRBJ2-4; possible D gene TRBD1, 6 bases. This CDR3 spans 13 amino acids. Trimming cost V 3 bases and J 6 bases, with 9 bases left between them. Germline V gives CDR1 LNHDA, CDR2 SQIVND (reference sequence).

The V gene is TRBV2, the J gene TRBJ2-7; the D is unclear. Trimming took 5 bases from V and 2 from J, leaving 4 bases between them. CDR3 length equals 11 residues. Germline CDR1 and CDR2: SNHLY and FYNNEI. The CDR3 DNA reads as TGTGCCAGCAGTTATGCCTACGAGCAGTACTTC. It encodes CASSYAYEQYF.